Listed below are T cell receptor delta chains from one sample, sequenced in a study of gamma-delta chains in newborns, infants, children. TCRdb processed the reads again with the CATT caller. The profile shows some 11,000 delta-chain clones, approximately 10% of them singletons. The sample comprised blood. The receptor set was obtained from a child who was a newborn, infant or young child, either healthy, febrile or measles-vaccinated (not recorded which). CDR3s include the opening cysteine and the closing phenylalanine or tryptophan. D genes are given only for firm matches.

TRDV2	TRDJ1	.	CACDTTGAKLIF
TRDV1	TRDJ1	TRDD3	CALSGVVLPSHWGIWDTDKLIF
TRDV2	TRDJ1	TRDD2	CACESMPSYVTSSYTDKLIF
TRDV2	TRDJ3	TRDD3	CACDILGGYEGSWDTRQMFF
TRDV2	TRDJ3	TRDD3	CACDTGTGGFPRSWDTRQMFF
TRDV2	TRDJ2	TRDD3	CACDTVGDTRLTAQLFF
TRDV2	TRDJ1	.	CACDILQPDLGFQGVADKLIF
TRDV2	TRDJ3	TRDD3	CACTLLGDTLNNPWDTRQRFF
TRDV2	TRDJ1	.	CACEPLGPEASDKLIF
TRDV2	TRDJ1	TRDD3	CACDTASKLGEHTDKLIF
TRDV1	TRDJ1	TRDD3	CALGELWDTPYTDKLIF
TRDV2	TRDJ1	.	CACDTLGYDKLIF
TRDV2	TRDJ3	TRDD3	CACDPGGYAWGTRQMFF
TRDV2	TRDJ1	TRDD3	CACDSLLGSYDKLIF
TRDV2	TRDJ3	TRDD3	CACDTGGPHSWDTRQMFF